This TCR beta chain was recorded in a study of Graves' ophthalmopathy and Graves' hyperthyroidism. Study-wide background: Peripheral blood was gathered at the point of initial diagnosis, before any treatment started.

The CDR3 is 15 residues long. CDR1 and CDR2 (germline): ENHRY, SYGVKD. The authors amplified TCR beta CDR3 regions from RNA transcripts. HTBI primers served in a first-round RT-PCR, which a second-round multiplex PCR followed. One entry per CDR3 protein results from TCRdb running MiXCR on the multiplex PCR reads. In the table there are about 640,000 distinct CDR3 sequences, just over 40% of which are singletons. A word on this clonotype: At one boundary the junction diverges from the germline segment, which might be a read error.

The clonotype comes from an adult man with Graves' ophthalmopathy. The rearrangement links TRBV10-3 to TRBJ2-7; 10 bases fit TRBD1. The source material was peripheral blood. CDR3 nucleotides: TGTGCCAGCAGTTACTCCCGGGACAGGGGTCCCGAGCATTACTTC. It codes for CASSYSRDRGPEHYF.